The 24 T cell receptor beta chains below were found in one sample sequenced in a study of OX40 agonist ivuxolimab in advanced cancers. Assay: immunoSEQ multiplex PCR; the TCRdb copy retains only in-frame clones and omits some. The sample contains tens of thousands of clones, roughly 88% of which appear only once. Sequencing was performed on CD4+ or CD8+ T cells sorted from blood, taken in a trial of the OX40 agonist ivuxolimab. These receptors all stem from an adult with an advanced solid tumor such as melanoma, head and neck, liver or kidney cancer.

J is TRBJ2-3 and V is TRBV11-3; TRBD2 matches 9 bases. The CDR3 sequence is 15 residues long. Germline-derived CDR1 and CDR2 are SGHNT and YENEEA. The junction had 5 bases not matched to a gene; V was cut back by 5 bases and J by 2 bases. The CDR3 DNA reads TGTGCCAGCAGCGCCGCTAGCGGGGCCACAGATACGCAGTATTTT. Translation gives CASSAASGATDTQYF.

V is TRBV15 and J is TRBJ2-7; D unclear. The germline V and J ends were trimmed by 1 base and 3 bases, with 13 bases remaining between them. Per germline, CDR1 LNHNV and CDR2 YYDKDF (reference sequence). The CDR3 loop spans 15 amino acids. The CDR3, as DNA: TGTGCCACCAGCAGAGGGGTGGACGGATTCTACGAGCAGTACGTC. Protein product: CATSRGVDGFYEQYV.

The chain couples TRBV28 to TRBJ1-6, with D perhaps matching TRBD1 (5 bases). Trimming removed 6 bases at V and 8 bases at J, with 14 bases between. The CDR3 spans 14 residues. Germline CDR1 MDHEN, CDR2 SYDVKM. The CDR3 here is CASSPLMGDSPLHF. Here the CDR3 DNA reads TGTGCCAGCAGCCCCTTAATGGGGGATTCACCCCTCCACTTT.

The chain employs TRBV11-2 and TRBJ2-6; D unclear. The CDR3 has 17 amino acids. V was pared by 2 bases and J by 0 bases, with 11 bases between. Germline V gene data show CDR1 as SGHAT and CDR2 as FQNNGV. The CDR3 region has the DNA TGTGCCAGCAGCTTATCATATTCCGGCTCTGGGGCCAACGTCCTGACTTTC. This codes for CASSLSYSGSGANVLTF.

The rearrangement joins TRBV4-1 to TRBJ2-1; 8 positions match TRBD2. The germline CDR1 and CDR2 sequences are MGHRA and YSYEKL. The V and J ends lost 4 bases and 4 bases, in that order; junction bases with no gene match: 6. This CDR3 contains 15 residues. CDR3 DNA sequence: TGCGCCAGCAGCCCGGACGGGGGGGGGTACAATGAGCAGTTCTTC. Protein sequence: CASSPDGGGYNEQFF.

The rearrangement joins TRBV7-6 to TRBJ2-1; possibly TRBD1 for D (6 bases). Germline CDR1 SGHVS, CDR2 FNYEAQ. The V end lost 5 bases, the J end lost 0 bases, and 11 bases lay between the germline ends. The CDR3 runs to 15 residues. The CDR3: CASSTGTRSYNEQFF. CDR3 DNA sequence: TGTGCCAGCAGCACAGGGACCCGCTCCTACAATGAGCAGTTCTTC.

The chain uses TRBV18 and TRBJ1-5; D may be TRBD1 (5 bases). CDR3 length equals 18 residues. V lost 6 bases and J lost 4, with 25 bases in between. Germline lookup yields CDR1 KGHSH and CDR2 LQKENI. The CDR3 nucleotides read TGTGCCAGCTCGACGACGGCAACCCCCGGGACCAAAAATCAGCCCCAGCATTTT. Protein: CASSTTATPGTKNQPQHF. Full variable domain (remainder filled in from reference TRBV18 and TRBJ1-5): NAGVMQNPRHLVRRRGQEARLRCSPMKGHSHVYWYRQLPEEGLKFMVYLQKENIIDESGMPKERFSAEFPKEGPSILRIQQVVRGDSAAYFCASSTTATPGTKNQPQHFGDGTRLSIL.

The CDR3 nucleotides read TGTGCCTGGACGGGACCTCGGAGGGCTTTCTTT. Its translation: CAWTGPRRAFF. The chain joins TRBV30 to TRBJ1-1; the D gene is possibly TRBD1 (5 bases). V lost 4 bases to trimming and J lost 11 bases, with 14 bases between them. Germline V gene lookup returns CDR1 GTSNPN and CDR2 SVGIG (reference sequence). This CDR3 has 11 amino acids.

This clone appeared a single time. The CDR3 bases are TGTGCCAGTAGTCTCACAGGGGAGTATAGCAATCAGCCCCAGCATTTT. It encodes CASSLTGEYSNQPQHF. The rearrangement links TRBV19 to TRBJ1-5; TRBD1 agrees at 7 bases. The CDR3 sequence is 16 residues long. V lost 5 bases to trimming and J lost 0 bases; unmatched junction nucleotides: 7. Germline CDR1 reads LNHDA; CDR2 reads SQIVND (reference sequence). Based on the CDR3 plus reference TRBV19 and TRBJ1-5, the full variable domain is DGGITQSPKYLFRKEGQNVTLSCEQNLNHDAMYWYRQDPGQGLRLIYYSQIVNDFQKGDIAEGYSVSREKKESFPLTVTSAQKNPTAFYLCASSLTGEYSNQPQHFGDGTRLSIL.

The rearrangement links TRBV5-6 to TRBJ1-1; D not resolved. V was shortened by 4 bases and J by 0 bases, with 13 bases between the two germline ends. The CDR3 length is 15 residues. The germline V gene encodes CDR1 SGHDT and CDR2 YYEEEE. DNA of the CDR3: TGTGCCAGCAGCCCGATTCCCAAAATGAACACTGAAGCTTTCTTT. Translation gives CASSPIPKMNTEAFF.

V gene TRBV4-1 combines with J gene TRBJ2-3, with D possibly matching TRBD1 (6 bases). CDR3 size: 16 residues. V dropped 0 bases and J dropped 3 bases, with 13 bases sitting between them. Germline CDR1 is MGHRA and CDR2 is YSYEKL. DNA for the CDR3: TGCGCCAGCAGCCAAGATCGAACAGGGATGACAGATACGCAGTATTTT. Its protein is CASSQDRTGMTDTQYF.

The chain recombines TRBV10-3 with TRBJ2-7; D is undetermined. Germline-derived CDR1 and CDR2 are ENHRY and SYGVKD. The CDR3 spans 12 residues. V gave up 3 bases and J gave up 7 bases, with 10 bases separating them. DNA of the CDR3: TGTGCCATCAGTGACTCTTTGGGAGAGCAGTACTTC. Amino acids: CAISDSLGEQYF.

This chain connects TRBV29-1 to TRBJ2-2; D is unresolved. Germline V gene data show CDR1 as SQVTM and CDR2 as ANQGSEA. The CDR3 runs 12 residues. V was shortened by 4 bases and J by 7 bases, with 10 bases between the two germline ends. Here the CDR3 DNA reads TGCAGCGTTGTGTCCCTCCACGGGGAGCTGTTTTTT. The encoded protein is CSVVSLHGELFF.

The rearrangement uses TRBV4-3 and TRBJ2-3; 8 nucleotides agree with TRBD1. CDR1 and CDR2 (germline): LGHNA, YSLEER. CDR3 length: 15 residues. J lost 5 bases, V lost 1 base, and 5 bases had no gene match. CDR3 region: CASSQGGRGQDTQYF. CDR3 nucleotide sequence: TGCGCCAGCAGCCAAGGAGGCAGGGGGCAAGATACGCAGTATTTT.

The chain recombines TRBV19 with TRBJ1-5, with D unresolved. There are 13 residues in the CDR3. Germline lookup yields CDR1 LNHDA and CDR2 SQIVND (reference sequence). The ends were cut back, 1 base at V and 5 bases at J, with 6 bases in the middle. This CDR3 is CASSIAAYQPQHF. The CDR3 DNA reads TGTGCCAGTAGTATAGCAGCCTATCAGCCCCAGCATTTT. Together with reference TRBV19 and TRBJ1-5, the CDR3 gives the full variable domain: DGGITQSPKYLFRKEGQNVTLSCEQNLNHDAMYWYRQDPGQGLRLIYYSQIVNDFQKGDIAEGYSVSREKKESFPLTVTSAQKNPTAFYLCASSIAAYQPQHFGDGTRLSIL.

The CDR3 DNA is TGTGCCAGCAGCCACCCGGCCAGTGGGAACTATGGCTACACCTTC. Residues: CASSHPASGNYGYTF. The chain uses TRBV5-4 and TRBJ1-2; D uncertain. The germline V gene encodes CDR1 SGHNT and CDR2 YYREEE (reference sequence). V lost 4 bases, J lost 2 bases, and 15 bases lay in between. The CDR3 contains 15 residues.

V and J are TRBV5-3 and TRBJ2-7; 9 nucleotides agree with TRBD1. TRBV5-3 is recorded as an ORF, its role being uncertain. The CDR3 is made up of 15 amino acids. V was clipped by 8 bases and J by 1 base; unmatched bases: 10. CDR3 bases: TGTGCCAGCAGCCCTTTGGGGACAGGGTCCTACGAGCAGTACTTC. Its protein product is CASSPLGTGSYEQYF.

The table lists this clone with a few counts. CDR3 DNA sequence: TGTGCCAGCAGTCACGGGACAGGGAATTCACCCCTCCACTTT. It specifies CASSHGTGNSPLHF. This chain connects TRBV2 to TRBJ1-6, with TRBD1 identical over 9 bases. The CDR3 is 14 amino acids. Germline CDR1 reads SNHLY; CDR2 reads FYNNEI. Trimming took 5 bases from V and 7 from J; bases not matched to a gene: 3.

The chain combines TRBV7-9 with TRBJ2-1; D is perhaps TRBD1 (6 bases). V lost 11 bases and J 5 bases, leaving 13 bases between the germline ends. The CDR3 is made up of 12 amino acids. CDR1 SEHNR and CDR2 FQNEAQ come from the germline V gene (reference sequence). CDR3 bases: TGTGCCCAAAATAGGGGGAACAATGAGCAGTTCTTC. This encodes CAQNRGNNEQFF.

The CDR3 DNA sequence: TGTGCCAGCAGCTTTAATACAGGGTTCTACGAGCAGTACTTC. Protein product: CASSFNTGFYEQYF. V is TRBV7-6 and J is TRBJ2-7; maybe TRBD1 (6 bases). The CDR3 is 14 amino acids. V lost 3 bases, J lost 3 bases, and 12 bases lay in between. In germline, CDR1 is SGHVS, CDR2 FNYEAQ.

V is TRBV7-6 and J is TRBJ2-2; a possible D gene is TRBD2 (6 bases). From germline, CDR1 is SGHVS and CDR2 FNYEAQ. The germline V and J ends were trimmed by 5 bases and 6 bases, with 13 bases remaining between them. This CDR3 has 14 residues. This chain's CDR3 is CASSPGGGAGELFF. The CDR3 DNA sequence: TGTGCCAGCAGCCCTGGTGGCGGGGCCGGGGAGCTGTTTTTT.

By frequency in the sample, this clone is medium-sized. The V gene is TRBV7-9, the J gene TRBJ1-1; 7 bases agree with TRBD1. The ends lost 5 bases at V and 5 bases at J; junction bases unmatched: 8. CDR1 is SEHNR and CDR2 is FQNEAQ in the germline V gene (reference sequence). This CDR3 is 14 amino acids long. The CDR3 spells CASSSRQGGTEAFF. CDR3 coding DNA: TGTGCCAGCAGCAGCCGACAGGGAGGTACTGAAGCTTTCTTT.

The chain combines TRBV27 with TRBJ2-3; TRBD2 might be the D (6 bases). Germline values: CDR1 MNHEY, CDR2 SMNVEV (reference sequence). The CDR3 has 15 residues. Between the trimmed V and J ends, which lost 3 bases and 4 bases, there was a span of 14 bases. DNA for the CDR3: TGTGCCAGCAGTTTCGGAGGGATTCTGGCAGATACGCAGTATTTT. Its protein is CASSFGGILADTQYF.

This chain joins TRBV4-2 and TRBJ1-1; tentative D call: TRBD1 (6 bases). V lost 0 bases and J lost 4, with 9 bases in between. CDR1 and CDR2 (germline): LGHNA, YNFKEQ. CDR3 size: 14 residues. DNA of the CDR3: TGTGCCAGCAGCCAAGAAAGGACAGCCACTGAAGCTTTCTTT. Its translation: CASSQERTATEAFF.